Shown below are 21 T cell receptor beta chains from a single sample sequenced in a study of T cell repertoires in cytomegalovirus infection. TCRdb analysed the reads with MiXCR anew, one entry per CDR3 protein. The repertoire holds approximately 770,000 distinct CDR3 sequences, roughly 29% seen once, with under 15% in the top ten. No antigen has been assigned to these receptors. The source material was cultured CD8+ T cells from PBMCs, sampled from culture after CMV antigen stimulation. Receptors originate from a human donor in good health (CMV status not recorded). Some clones in this sample may be carry-over from other donors' samples.

V usage is TRBV19 and J usage is TRBJ1-4; D is unclear. The germline V gene encodes CDR1 LNHDA and CDR2 SQIVND (reference sequence). The CDR3 extends over 15 amino acids. Deletions cut 1 base from V and 7 bases from J, with 13 bases between. For the CDR3, the DNA is TGTGCCAGTAGTATAGTCACGGGCAGGAGTGAAAAACTGTTTTTT. Translation gives CASSIVTGRSEKLFF.

In its sample, this clonotype was seen a few times. The V and J genes are TRBV6-5 and TRBJ2-5; D perhaps matches TRBD1 (6 bases). This CDR3 comprises 15 residues. CDR1 MNHEY and CDR2 SVGAGI come from the germline V gene. Between the trimmed V and J ends, which lost 1 base and 2 bases, there was a span of 11 bases. The CDR3 region is CASSYLGDTQETQYF. The CDR3, as DNA: TGTGCCAGCAGTTACTTAGGGGACACTCAAGAGACCCAGTACTTC.

This clonotype turned up a few times. The chain links TRBV15 to TRBJ2-4; TRBD2 matches at 9 bases. Germline values: CDR1 LNHNV, CDR2 YYDKDF (reference sequence). This CDR3 contains 16 residues. J was trimmed by 5 bases and V by 1 base; bases with no gene match: 6. CDR3 sequence (DNA): TGTGCCACCAGCAGAGCTGGCGGGGGGGCCGAAAACATTCAGTACTTC. Encoded protein: CATSRAGGGAENIQYF.

This clonotype was observed a few times. This chain uses TRBV25-1 with TRBJ1-1, with 8 bases matching TRBD1. Trimming cost V 4 bases and J 0 bases; bases outside gene matches: 1. CDR1 is MGHDK and CDR2 is SYGVNS in the germline V gene. The CDR3 extends over 14 amino acids. The chain's CDR3 is CASSVTGVNTEAFF. The CDR3 DNA follows: TGTGCCAGCAGTGTGACAGGGGTGAACACTGAAGCTTTCTTT.

This clonotype was observed a handful of times. This sequence joins TRBV7-8 and TRBJ2-5; 12 bases line up with TRBD2. The CDR3 runs 19 residues. J lost 3 bases, V lost 2 bases, and 13 bases had no gene match. Germline V gene data show CDR1 as SGHVS and CDR2 as FQNEAQ. CDR3 coding DNA: TGTGCCAGCAGCTTAAGGGTCCCTAGCGGGGGGGCCCCTAAAGAGACCCAGTACTTC. It translates to CASSLRVPSGGAPKETQYF. Combining the CDR3 with reference TRBV7-8 and TRBJ2-5 gives the whole variable domain GAGVSQSPRYKVAKRGQDVALRCDPISGHVSLFWYQQALGQGPEFLTYFQNEAQLDKSGLPSDRFFAERPEGSVSTLKIQRTQQEDSAVYLCASSLRVPSGGAPKETQYFGPGTRLLVL.

This clonotype was seen a few times. V gene TRBV5-6 combines with J gene TRBJ1-4; TRBD1 is a possible D gene (6 bases). CDR1 is SGHDT, CDR2 YYEEEE, per germline. The CDR3 has 14 residues. The germline V and J ends were trimmed by 5 bases and 6 bases, with 14 bases remaining between them. This chain's CDR3 is CASSFDRTDEKLFF. In DNA, the CDR3 is TGTGCCAGCAGTTTCGACAGGACCGATGAAAAACTGTTTTTT. The variable domain in full, with the rest retrieved from reference TRBV5-6 and TRBJ1-4, is DAGVTQSPTHLIKTRGQQVTLRCSPKSGHDTVSWYQQALGQGPQFIFQYYEEEERQRGNFPDRFSGHQFPNYSSELNVNALLLGDSALYLCASSFDRTDEKLFFGSGTQLSVL.

This clonotype has more than one count but fewer than ten. This chain links TRBV25-1 with TRBJ2-2, with D tentatively TRBD1 (5 bases). The CDR3 runs to 13 residues. The germline V gene encodes CDR1 MGHDK and CDR2 SYGVNS. V lost 2 bases to trimming and J lost 7 bases, with 8 bases between them. The CDR3 here is CASSEGAGGELFF. CDR3 DNA sequence: TGTGCCAGCAGTGAAGGGGCTGGCGGGGAGCTGTTTTTT.

The chain carries TRBV15 and TRBJ2-7, with a weak D call TRBD1 (5 bases). Trimming left V 2 bases short and J 7 bases short, with 15 bases between. This CDR3 has 14 residues. Germline CDR1 LNHNV, CDR2 YYDKDF (reference sequence). The CDR3 loop is CATSRFAPQGEQYF. For the CDR3, the DNA is TGTGCCACCAGCAGATTTGCCCCCCAGGGTGAGCAGTACTTC.

A single count supports this clonotype. V usage is TRBV6-4 and J usage is TRBJ2-1; the D gene could be TRBD1 or TRBD2 (7 bases each). V lost 6 bases to trimming and J lost 6 bases, with 21 bases between them. CDR3 size: 16 residues. The V gene's germline CDR1 is MRHNA and CDR2 SNTAGT. This CDR3 is CASRVTQGGSVNEQFF. CDR3 coding DNA: TGTGCCAGCAGAGTCACCCAGGGGGGGTCGGTCAATGAGCAGTTCTTC.

The chain combines TRBV27 with TRBJ1-4, with D maybe TRBD1 (6 bases). V was clipped by 6 bases and J by 8 bases, with 16 bases between them. Germline V gene lookup returns CDR1 MNHEY and CDR2 SMNVEV (reference sequence). The CDR3 sequence is 14 residues long. CDR3 in amino acids: CASRRGAPGEKLFF. For the CDR3, the DNA is TGTGCCAGCAGGAGGGGGGCGCCTGGGGAAAAACTGTTTTTT.

This clonotype was detected only a few times. The chain joins TRBV12-3 or TRBV12-4 to TRBJ2-5, with 9 bases aligning to TRBD1. This CDR3 is 13 amino acids long. V shed 7 bases and J 4 bases; nucleotides not matched to a gene: 4. In nucleotides, the CDR3 is TGTGCCAGCAACACAGGGGGCGTAGAGACCCAGTACTTC. Translated, it gives CASNTGGVETQYF.

The gene calls are TRBV6-2 or TRBV6-3 and TRBJ1-1; 7 bases are a match to TRBD1. The CDR3 length is 16 residues. CDR1 is MNHEY and CDR2 is SVGEGT in the germline V gene. After removal of 1 base from V and 6 bases from J, the junction contained 11 bases not matched to a gene. CDR3 DNA: TGTGCCAGCAGTTACTTAGGACAGGCTGTCATAGCTGAAGCTTTCTTT. This encodes CASSYLGQAVIAEAFF.

The rearrangement links TRBV12-3 or TRBV12-4 to TRBJ1-1; D is uncertain. The V gene lost 3 bases and the J gene lost 6 bases, with 8 bases spanning the gap. The CDR3 spans 12 residues. The CDR3 sequence is CASSFLGSEAFF. For the CDR3, the DNA is TGTGCCAGCAGTTTTTTGGGGTCTGAAGCTTTCTTT.

The CDR3 bases are TGTGCCAGCAGCCTGGCTCCGGGGTCTTCCTACGAGCAGTACGTC. Translated: CASSLAPGSSYEQYV. The V call is TRBV28, the J call TRBJ2-7, with D possibly TRBD2 on 5 matching bases. Germline CDR1 MDHEN, CDR2 SYDVKM. V gave up 6 bases and J gave up 1 base, with 16 bases separating them. This CDR3 contains 15 residues.

This clonotype appeared many times. The V and J genes are TRBV7-8 and TRBJ2-1; the match to TRBD2 covers 12 bases. Germline loops: CDR1 SGHVS, CDR2 FQNEAQ. The J segment lost 3 bases and the V segment lost 5 bases, leaving 8 bases of the junction unmatched. The CDR3 loop spans 17 amino acids. As DNA, the CDR3 is TGTGCCAGCAGCGTCTATACTAGCGGGGGGTTCTACAATGAGCAGTTCTTC. Protein: CASSVYTSGGFYNEQFF.

The chain couples TRBV19 to TRBJ1-1; D unresolved. CDR1 LNHDA and CDR2 SQIVND come from the germline V gene (reference sequence). The V and J ends lost 7 bases and 4 bases respectively, with 16 bases between them. This CDR3 has 14 amino acids. Here the CDR3 DNA reads TGTGCCAGTACCATGGTCTGGGAGGGCACTGAAGCTTTCTTT. It yields the protein CASTMVWEGTEAFF. The full variable domain, in which reference TRBV19 and TRBJ1-1 provide the parts outside the CDR3, is DGGITQSPKYLFRKEGQNVTLSCEQNLNHDAMYWYRQDPGQGLRLIYYSQIVNDFQKGDIAEGYSVSREKKESFPLTVTSAQKNPTAFYLCASTMVWEGTEAFFGQGTRLTVV.

This rearrangement joins TRBV6-6 to TRBJ2-6, with D uncertain. The CDR3 runs 15 residues. V was shortened by 2 bases and J by 4 bases, with 9 bases between the two germline ends. In germline, CDR1 is MNHNY, CDR2 SVGAGI (reference sequence). The CDR3 nucleotides read TGTGCCAGCAGTTACATACTGATGGGGGCCAACGTCCTGACTTTC. This sequence encodes CASSYILMGANVLTF.

The chain couples TRBV15 to TRBJ1-4; 7 bases match TRBD1. J was trimmed by 2 bases and V by 3 bases; bases with no gene match: 15. Per germline, CDR1 LNHNV and CDR2 YYDKDF (reference sequence). CDR3 length: 19 residues. The CDR3 coding sequence is TGTGCCACCAGCAGTATGGGACAGAGATTGGCTAGGACTAATGAAAAACTGTTTTTT. This gives the protein CATSSMGQRLARTNEKLFF.

This clonotype was counted at least ten times. The CDR3 DNA sequence: TGTGCCAGCAGTTTTATAATCGGTGATACGCAGTATTTT. Translation gives CASSFIIGDTQYF. J is TRBJ2-3 and V is TRBV12-3 or TRBV12-4, with D unclear. Trimming removed 3 bases at V and 6 bases at J, with 10 bases between. The length of the CDR3 is 13 residues.

This clonotype was detected only a few times. The chain employs TRBV6-1 and TRBJ2-1, with 9 bases that match TRBD1. This CDR3 spans 14 amino acids. With V trimmed by 3 bases and J by 6 bases, 3 bases remained unmatched. Germline lookup yields CDR1 MNHNS and CDR2 SASEGT. Here the CDR3 reads CASSEKTGGNEQFF. Written as DNA, the CDR3 is TGTGCCAGCAGTGAGAAGACAGGGGGCAATGAGCAGTTCTTC.

This clonotype was seen a few times. The chain's CDR3 is CASSLRDRITDTQYF. The CDR3 coding sequence is TGTGCCAGCAGTTTGAGAGACAGAATCACAGATACGCAGTATTTT. The J gene is TRBJ2-3, the V gene TRBV28, with D possibly TRBD1 on 5 matching bases. V was clipped by 3 bases and J by 2 bases, with 12 bases between them. The CDR3 totals 15 residues. Germline assignment: CDR1 MDHEN and CDR2 SYDVKM.